This TCR beta chain was recorded in a study of cytomegalovirus exposure and HLA in healthy donors. The CDR3 is made up of 15 amino acids. V dropped 4 bases and J dropped 2 bases, with 17 bases sitting between them. Germline-derived CDR1 and CDR2 are SQVTM and ANQGSEA. It was with 60 Vbeta and 13 Jbeta primers that the PCR ran. Sequencing used immunoSEQ multiplex PCR; TCRdb keeps in-frame clones, though not all of them. This sample has around 110,000 clones, with around 60% found just once. Broader study findings: It was shown in a later analysis that HLA-associated TCR beta chains were more clonally expanded than other, equally common chains. DRB1 showed the most TCR associations and HLA-C the fewest in a later analysis, as rates varied by HLA locus. In vitro, a few CMV-associated chains proved specific for CMV antigens. Sequencing depth across donors, presence/absence analyses assumed, was roughly uniform.

Remarks on this clone: Its antigen is unidentified.

The rearrangement links TRBV29-1 to TRBJ1-2; a weak D match, TRBD1 (5 bases). The clonotype was recovered from a woman aged 40 to 55 in good health and CMV-seropositive. Specimen: PBMCs. The CDR3 here is CSVVGWAGKNYGYTF. CDR3 nucleotide sequence: TGCAGCGTTGTGGGCTGGGCAGGGAAGAACTATGGCTACACCTTC.